The entry below gives a single T cell receptor (beta chain) sequence along with its context. These data belong to a study of T cell responses to AZD1222 COVID-19 vaccine. TCRdb's table, derived via immunoSEQ multiplex PCR, lists solely in-frame clones and lacks some. The table records 140,000 to 150,000 clones, around 94% of them present only once. The clonotype comes from an adult who had recovered from COVID-19. The specimen was peripheral blood, collected after recovery from COVID-19.

In DNA form, the CDR3 reads TGTGCCAGCAGCGAGGGCGGGGAGCTGTTTTTT. Protein: CASSEGGELFF. The chain carries TRBV3-1 (or the pseudogene TRBV3-2) and TRBJ2-2; tentatively, D is TRBD2 (5 bases). Germline assignment: CDR1 LGHDT and CDR2 YNNKEL (reference sequence). V dropped 5 bases and J dropped 7 bases, with 5 bases sitting between them. The CDR3 covers 11 residues.